A single sample gave rise to the 5 T cell receptor beta chains below, sequenced in a study of metastatic and nonmetastatic thyroid tumors. Thyroid surgery took place with no prior treatment in any patient. TCRdb re-called the PCR reads through MiXCR. Of about 20,000 clones in the sample, around 11% were seen once. Input material: blood. The source of these receptors is a female donor with papillary thyroid cancer or a benign thyroid nodule (not recorded which). Some clones in this sample may be carry-over from other donors' samples.

This clone was detected many times. This chain joins TRBV7-9 and TRBJ2-3; 8 bases align to TRBD1. The CDR3 runs 15 residues. From germline, CDR1 is SEHNR and CDR2 FQNEAQ (reference sequence). Trimming cost V 4 bases and J 2 bases; bases outside gene matches: 5. DNA for the CDR3: TGTGCCAGCAGCTCCGGGACAGGCGTCACAGATACGCAGTATTTT. Its translation: CASSSGTGVTDTQYF.

The chain joins TRBV5-4 to TRBJ1-1; D is unclear. Germline loops: CDR1 SGHNT, CDR2 YYREEE (reference sequence). The CDR3 is made up of 14 amino acids. V was shortened by 2 bases and J by 6 bases, with 14 bases between the two germline ends. CDR3 loop: CASSFTESRAEAFF. The CDR3 DNA sequence: TGTGCCAGCAGCTTTACAGAGTCAAGGGCTGAAGCTTTCTTT.

This clone occurred many times. This sequence joins TRBV10-1 and TRBJ1-5; D call uncertain. The V gene lost 7 bases and the J gene lost 6 bases, with 10 bases spanning the gap. Germline V gene data show CDR1 as WNHNN and CDR2 as SYGVQD (reference sequence). The CDR3 extends over 12 amino acids. CDR3 sequence reads: CASNPRRQPQHF. The CDR3 region has the DNA TGCGCCAGCAACCCGAGGCGTCAGCCCCAGCATTTT.

This clone was picked up many times. V and J are TRBV29-1 and TRBJ2-3, with 12 bases that match TRBD2. Germline-derived CDR1 and CDR2 are SQVTM and ANQGSEA. J was trimmed by 3 bases and V by 3 bases; bases with no gene match: 10. CDR3 length: 17 residues. In DNA, the CDR3 is TGCAGCGTTGACCCCGGGACTAGCGGGTTGGTTACAGATACGCAGTATTTT. Translating gives CSVDPGTSGLVTDTQYF.

In its sample, this clone was seen many times. The V gene is TRBV4-3, the J gene TRBJ1-3; D is ambiguous. This CDR3 is 17 amino acids long. The germline V gene has CDR1 LGHNA and CDR2 YSLEER. Trimming took 0 bases from V and 4 from J, leaving 16 bases between them. The CDR3 DNA follows: TGCGCCAGCAGCCAAGATACACGAACAGCCCGCGGAAACACCATATATTTT. Amino acid sequence: CASSQDTRTARGNTIYF.